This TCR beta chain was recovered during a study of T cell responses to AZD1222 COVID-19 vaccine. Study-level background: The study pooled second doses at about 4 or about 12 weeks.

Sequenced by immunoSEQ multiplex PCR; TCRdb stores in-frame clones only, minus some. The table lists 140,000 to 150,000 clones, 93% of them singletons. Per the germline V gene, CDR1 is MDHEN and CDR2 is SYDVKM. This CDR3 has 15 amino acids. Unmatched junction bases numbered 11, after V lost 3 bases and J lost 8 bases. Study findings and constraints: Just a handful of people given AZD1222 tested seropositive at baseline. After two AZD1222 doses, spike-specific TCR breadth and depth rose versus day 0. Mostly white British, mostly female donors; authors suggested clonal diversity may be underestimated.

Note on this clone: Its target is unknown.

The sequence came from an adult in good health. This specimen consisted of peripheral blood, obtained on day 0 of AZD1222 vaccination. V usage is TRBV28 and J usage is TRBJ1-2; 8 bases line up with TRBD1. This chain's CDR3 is CASSFRGQGARGYTF. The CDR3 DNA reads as TGTGCCAGCAGTTTCAGAGGCCAGGGGGCGCGAGGCTACACCTTC.